Each of the 3 T cell receptor beta chains below was sequenced from the same sample in a study of OX40 agonist ivuxolimab in advanced cancers. Repertoires were generated with immunoSEQ multiplex PCR, while TCRdb's copy carries only in-frame clones and drops some. This table has about 66,000 clones, around 90% appearing once. This specimen consisted of CD4+ or CD8+ T cells sorted from blood, obtained in a trial of the OX40 agonist ivuxolimab. These receptor sequences come from an adult with an advanced solid tumor such as melanoma, head and neck, liver or kidney cancer.

In this sample, this clone turned up once. The chain uses TRBV18 and TRBJ1-1; D gene unclear. CDR1 and CDR2 from the germline V gene are KGHSH and LQKENI. Trimming removed 3 bases at V and 3 bases at J, with 8 bases between. The CDR3 is 13 amino acids. The CDR3 DNA follows: TGTGCCAGCTCACCGGATAGGGACACTGAAGCTTTCTTT. The encoded protein is CASSPDRDTEAFF.

Concerning this clone: The same CDR3 also results from other DNA sequences found in this sample. The chain employs TRBV6-5 and TRBJ1-5; 7 positions agree with TRBD1. V shed 6 bases, J shed 7 bases, and the junction held 6 bases outside the gene matches. Germline values: CDR1 MNHEY, CDR2 SVGAGI. This CDR3 is built from 13 residues. This CDR3 reads CASSVTGDQPQHF. The CDR3 DNA reads as TGTGCCAGCAGCGTAACAGGGGACCAGCCCCAGCATTTT.

The rearrangement links TRBV28 to TRBJ2-7, with D tentatively TRBD2 (5 bases). Trimming removed 3 bases from V and 5 bases from J, with 8 bases in between. CDR3 size: 12 residues. Looked up from germline, CDR1 is MDHEN and CDR2 is SYDVKM. The CDR3 reads CASSLTRDEQYF. The CDR3 bases are TGTGCCAGCAGTTTGACGAGGGACGAGCAGTACTTC.